This TCR beta chain was documented in a study of vaccination effects on CD4 cells after COVID-19. In the study overall: Sampling occurred a median 72 days post second dose, range 14 to 241.

Culture lasted over 9 days before CD4+ T cell isolation. Participants each got two BNT162b2 or mRNA-1273 vaccine doses. Vaccine recipients lacked prior SARS-CoV-2 infection and had negative nucleocapsid antibodies. Half the medium was swapped for IL-2 medium on days 3 and 7. On this clone itself: Its antigen is not known.

Measured with immunoSEQ multiplex PCR; TCRdb has only the in-frame clones, and not every one. The repertoire holds around 47,000 clones, with around 70% as singletons. The sample was CD4+ T cells from PBMCs cultured without peptide, taken after COVID-19 vaccination. The sequence was obtained from a human donor who received a COVID-19 vaccine.

Written as DNA, the CDR3 is TGTGCCACCTCAACTCCGCAGGGCGGAATCTATGGCTACACCTTC. This encodes CATSTPQGGIYGYTF. The chain links TRBV19 to TRBJ1-2, with D perhaps TRBD1 (5 bases). Trimming removed 10 bases at V and 4 bases at J, with 22 bases between. The CDR3 has 15 residues. Per the germline V gene, CDR1 is LNHDA and CDR2 is SQIVND (reference sequence).